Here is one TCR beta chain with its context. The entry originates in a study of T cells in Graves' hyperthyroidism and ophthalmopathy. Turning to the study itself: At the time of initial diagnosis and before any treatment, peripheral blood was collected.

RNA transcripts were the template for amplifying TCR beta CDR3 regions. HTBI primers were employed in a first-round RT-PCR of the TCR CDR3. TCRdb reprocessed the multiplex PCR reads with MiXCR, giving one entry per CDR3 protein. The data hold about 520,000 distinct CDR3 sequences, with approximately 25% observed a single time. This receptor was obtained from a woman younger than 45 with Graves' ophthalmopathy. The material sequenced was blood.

CDR3 nucleotides: TGTGCCACCTTGACAGGGATGAATGGCTACACCTTC. Encoded protein: CATLTGMNGYTF. The chain links TRBV6-1 to TRBJ1-2; the match to TRBD1 covers 7 bases. The CDR3 loop spans 12 amino acids. CDR1 is MNHNS, CDR2 SASEGT, per germline. V was pared by 10 bases and J by 6 bases, with 8 bases of the junction left unmatched.